The 25 T cell receptor beta chains below were found in one sample sequenced in a study of long-term antiretroviral therapy in people with HIV. Runs used v3.0 of the immunoSEQ assay and were done at survey level. Produced via immunoSEQ multiplex PCR; TCRdb's table is partial and in-frame only. Of roughly 28,000 clones listed, 80% to 90% are singletons. The specimen was unsorted PBMCs, collected 3 years after starting antiretroviral therapy. These receptors were obtained from a man aged 35-49 years with HIV.

The sample holds one count of this clone. The V gene is TRBV6-1, the J gene TRBJ2-3; 12 bases agree with TRBD2. The germline CDR1 and CDR2 sequences are MNHNS and SASEGT. The trim removed 2 bases at V and 5 bases at J, leaving 2 bases unmatched. The CDR3 is 15 amino acids. The CDR3 DNA reads TGTGCCAGCAGTGAACTAGCGGGGGGGCTAGATACGCAGTATTTT. Translating gives CASSELAGGLDTQYF.

The chain couples TRBV7-2 to TRBJ2-2; possible D gene TRBD1, 5 bases. Germline loops: CDR1 SGHTA, CDR2 FQGNSA. This CDR3 is 14 amino acids long. V lost 5 bases and J lost 6, with 13 bases in between. The CDR3 protein is CASSPQGTPGELFF. CDR3 sequence (DNA): TGTGCCAGCAGCCCCCAGGGAACCCCCGGGGAGCTGTTTTTT.

This rearrangement joins TRBV13 to TRBJ2-1, with D possibly being TRBD2 (5 bases). In germline, CDR1 is PRHDT, CDR2 FYEKMQ (reference sequence). The CDR3 runs 17 residues. V was cut by 0 bases and J by 3 bases, with 15 bases left in between. The CDR3, as DNA: TGTGCCAGCAGCTTAGGACCACGGACTTCCATCTACAATGAGCAGTTCTTC. Encoded protein: CASSLGPRTSIYNEQFF.

V gene TRBV6-5 combines with J gene TRBJ1-6, with unresolved D. CDR3 size: 14 residues. Germline assignment: CDR1 MNHEY and CDR2 SVGAGI. Trimming removed 6 bases at V and 10 bases at J, with 16 bases between. This CDR3 is CASSPSAQGSPLHF. For the CDR3, the DNA is TGTGCCAGCAGCCCTTCAGCCCAAGGGTCACCCCTCCACTTT.

The chain links TRBV19 to TRBJ1-4; tentative D call: TRBD1 (5 bases). This CDR3 spans 17 amino acids. V was cut by 0 bases and J by 7 bases, with 18 bases left in between. Germline V lookup: CDR1 LNHDA, CDR2 SQIVND (reference sequence). CDR3 residues: CASSIDGAGRRFEKLFF. The CDR3 nucleotides are TGTGCCAGTAGTATAGACGGGGCCGGGCGGAGGTTTGAAAAACTGTTTTTT.

V gene TRBV29-1 combines with J gene TRBJ1-1, with D hard to call. Germline V gene data show CDR1 as SQVTM and CDR2 as ANQGSEA. This CDR3 is built from 14 residues. Trimming took 2 bases from V and 0 from J, leaving 10 bases between them. CDR3 in DNA: TGCAGCGTTGAATTCGCAGGCGTGAACACTGAAGCTTTCTTT. This encodes CSVEFAGVNTEAFF.

This chain uses TRBV5-1 with TRBJ2-5, with 10 bases lining up with TRBD2. Germline V gives CDR1 SGHRS, CDR2 YFSETQ. The ends lost 4 bases at V and 2 bases at J; junction bases unmatched: 5. The CDR3 has 15 amino acids. The CDR3 sequence: CASSPGTSAQETQYF. The CDR3 bases are TGCGCCAGCAGCCCTGGGACTAGCGCTCAAGAGACCCAGTACTTC.

V usage is TRBV7-9 and J usage is TRBJ1-2, with D perhaps matching TRBD1 (6 bases). Trimming stripped 4 bases from V and 3 bases from J, with 15 bases between. CDR1 is SEHNR, CDR2 FQNEAQ, per germline (reference sequence). The CDR3 is 15 residues long. The CDR3 DNA is TGTGCCAGCAGCTCCATGGCCGGGACACACTATGGCTACACCTTC. This translates into CASSSMAGTHYGYTF.

The count of this clone is one. The V call is TRBV7-2, the J call TRBJ2-1; no definite D call. The CDR3 sequence is 13 residues long. V lost 5 bases and J 7 bases, leaving 12 bases between the germline ends. Germline CDR1 is SGHTA and CDR2 is FQGNSA. The CDR3 nucleotides read TGTGCCAGCAGCAGCCAGATTGGGAATGAGCAGTTCTTC. Amino acid sequence: CASSSQIGNEQFF.

The V and J genes are TRBV15 and TRBJ2-1; 14 nucleotides align to TRBD2. The CDR3 sequence is 16 residues long. CDR1 and CDR2 (germline): LNHNV, YYDKDF (reference sequence). Trimming at V came to 3 bases and at J to 6 bases, leaving 4 bases not matched to a gene. Here the CDR3 DNA reads TGTGCCACCAGCAGGGGACTAGCGGGAGTAGGCAATGAGCAGTTCTTC. Protein product: CATSRGLAGVGNEQFF.

This clone has just a few counts. The chain carries TRBV6-5 and TRBJ2-2, with D tentatively TRBD2 (6 bases). Between the trimmed V and J ends, which lost 8 bases and 4 bases, there was a span of 11 bases. In germline, CDR1 is MNHEY, CDR2 SVGAGI. CDR3 length equals 13 residues. CDR3 region: CASRESGTGELFF. CDR3 coding DNA: TGTGCCAGCCGGGAGTCGGGCACCGGGGAGCTGTTTTTT.

V usage is TRBV11-2 and J usage is TRBJ2-1; D is unresolved. V lost 1 base, J lost 8 bases, and 6 bases lay in between. This CDR3 spans 12 amino acids. The germline gives CDR1 SGHAT, CDR2 FQNNGV. Written as DNA, the CDR3 is TGTGCCAGCAGCTTAGTTTGGGATGAGCAGTTCTTC. This sequence encodes CASSLVWDEQFF.

V and J are TRBV28 and TRBJ1-4; the match to TRBD1 covers 8 bases. J lost 0 bases, V lost 4 bases, and 7 bases had no gene match. The germline V gene encodes CDR1 MDHEN and CDR2 SYDVKM. This CDR3 region has 17 residues. CDR3 loop: CASSSLTGGATNEKLFF. In nucleotides, the CDR3 is TGTGCCAGCAGTTCGCTAACAGGGGGGGCAACTAATGAAAAACTGTTTTTT.

This clone was counted a single time. CDR3 amino acids: CASTRTGTDTQYF. Written as DNA, the CDR3 is TGTGCCAGCACCCGAACGGGGACAGATACGCAGTATTTT. V usage is TRBV6-1 and J usage is TRBJ2-3, with D perhaps TRBD2 (5 bases). Trimming took off 7 bases at V and 3 bases at J, with 11 bases between the two ends. The CDR3 is 13 residues long. Germline V gene sequence: CDR1 MNHNS, CDR2 SASEGT.

This rearrangement joins TRBV6-5 to TRBJ2-1; D gene unclear. The CDR3 length is 13 residues. V dropped 7 bases and J dropped 7 bases, with 14 bases sitting between them. From germline, CDR1 is MNHEY and CDR2 SVGAGI. The CDR3 reads CASTGDNGNEQFF. The CDR3 DNA reads as TGTGCCAGCACTGGGGATAATGGGAATGAGCAGTTCTTC.

This clone was found once. The chain employs TRBV10-2 and TRBJ1-1; weak D call: TRBD1 (5 bases). The CDR3 runs 14 residues. V shed 2 bases and J shed 5 bases, with 12 bases lying between them. Per the germline V gene, CDR1 is WSHSY and CDR2 is SAAADI. The CDR3 sequence: CASSEATERTEAFF. The CDR3, as DNA: TGCGCCAGCAGTGAGGCGACAGAAAGGACTGAAGCTTTCTTT.

The rearrangement links TRBV2 to TRBJ2-6, with D perhaps matching TRBD2 (8 bases). The V gene's germline CDR1 is SNHLY and CDR2 FYNNEI. The V gene lost 7 bases and the J gene lost 2 bases, with 24 bases spanning the gap. This CDR3 region has 19 residues. CDR3 loop: CASTGGAGGNSAGANVLTF. DNA of the CDR3: TGTGCCAGCACCGGGGGGGCAGGGGGTAATAGCGCTGGGGCCAACGTCCTGACTTTC.

Written as DNA, the CDR3 is TGTGCCAGTAGTATCGTCGTTTTTGACACCATATATTTT. It specifies CASSIVVFDTIYF. The genes are TRBV19 and TRBJ1-3, with no clear D. The CDR3 is 13 residues long. CDR1 is LNHDA, CDR2 SQIVND, per germline (reference sequence). Trimming pared 3 bases from V and 8 bases from J, leaving 11 bases between.

The chain couples TRBV9 to TRBJ2-2; 14 bases are a match to TRBD2. The trim removed 3 bases at V and 9 bases at J, leaving 4 bases unmatched. Germline assignment: CDR1 SGDLS and CDR2 YYNGEE. There are 15 residues in the CDR3. In DNA form, the CDR3 reads TGTGCCAGCAGCGAGACTAGCGGGGGGGGTCGGGAGCTGTTTTTT. It is translated as CASSETSGGGRELFF.

This clone was detected once. The chain has TRBV7-2 and TRBJ1-1; 8 positions agree with TRBD1. Germline V lookup: CDR1 SGHTA, CDR2 FQGNSA. The CDR3 consists of 16 residues. The V gene end was trimmed by 5 bases and the J gene end by 0 bases; junction bases not matched to a gene: 8. The CDR3 loop is CASSHPSTGVNTEAFF. CDR3 sequence (DNA): TGTGCCAGCAGCCACCCATCGACAGGGGTGAACACTGAAGCTTTCTTT.

This clone showed up just a few times. The chain combines TRBV5-8 with TRBJ1-5, with TRBD1 matching over 7 bases. Trimming took 1 base from V and 2 from J; bases not matched to a gene: 6. The length of the CDR3 is 16 residues. Germline V gene lookup returns CDR1 SGHTS and CDR2 YDEGEE. CDR3 coding DNA: TGTGCCAGCAGCTTGATGGGACAGCGGGGCAATCAGCCCCAGCATTTT. Translated: CASSLMGQRGNQPQHF.

The CDR3 sequence is CASSSYRGRDIYF. The CDR3 DNA sequence: TGTGCCAGCAGTTCGTACAGGGGTCGGGACATATATTTT. J is TRBJ1-3 and V is TRBV27, with 7 nucleotides matching TRBD1. Germline values: CDR1 MNHEY, CDR2 SMNVEV (reference sequence). The J segment lost 12 bases and the V segment lost 4 bases, leaving 9 bases of the junction unmatched. The CDR3 is 13 amino acids.

The chain combines TRBV2 with TRBJ2-2; the D gene is possibly TRBD2 (5 bases). V was cut by 5 bases and J by 7 bases, with 11 bases left in between. Germline CDR1 SNHLY, CDR2 FYNNEI. The length of the CDR3 is 13 residues. The CDR3: CASSQTAGGELFF. CDR3 DNA: TGTGCCAGCAGTCAGACGGCGGGCGGGGAGCTGTTTTTT.

The chain links TRBV7-2 to TRBJ2-1, with a weak D call TRBD1 (5 bases). The ends were cut back, 5 bases at V and 9 bases at J, with 17 bases in the middle. The CDR3 covers 14 residues. From germline, CDR1 is SGHTA and CDR2 FQGNSA. CDR3 sequence reads: CASSAQGRLGEQFF. CDR3 nucleotide sequence: TGTGCCAGCAGCGCCCAGGGTAGATTGGGTGAGCAGTTCTTC.

The chain joins TRBV5-1 to TRBJ2-7; 7 nucleotides agree with TRBD2. The germline V gene has CDR1 SGHRS and CDR2 YFSETQ. The junction had 14 bases not matched to a gene; V was cut back by 0 bases and J by 2 bases. The CDR3 has 18 residues. The CDR3 loop is CASSLVAGGSPRAYEQYF. CDR3 coding DNA: TGCGCCAGCAGCTTGGTAGCGGGTGGATCTCCGCGGGCCTACGAGCAGTACTTC. Full variable domain (remainder filled in from reference TRBV5-1 and TRBJ2-7): KAGVTQTPRYLIKTRGQQVTLSCSPISGHRSVSWYQQTPGQGLQFLFEYFSETQRNKGNFPGRFSGRQFSNSRSEMNVSTLELGDSALYLCASSLVAGGSPRAYEQYFGPGTRLTVT.